These T cell receptor beta chains were read from a single sample in a study of PD-1 blockade in classical Hodgkin lymphoma. Method: immunoSEQ multiplex PCR; TCRdb's copy keeps in-frame clones and lacks some. The data show approximately 17,000 clones, about nine tenths seen once. What was sequenced was peripheral blood mononuclear cells (PBMCs). All receptors derive from a human donor with classical Hodgkin lymphoma. Both conserved end residues are part of each CDR3. D genes are given only for firm matches. Rows give clone size only sometimes, using once, few, many, or a class for an expanded clone.

cdr3_aa: CASSLREGNEQFF
cdr3_nt: TGTGCCAGCAGCTTACGGGAGGGCAATGAGCAGTTCTTC
j_call: TRBJ2-1
d_call: TRBD2
v_call: TRBV7-9
clone_size: NA

cdr3_aa: CASSNSRDTQYF
cdr3_nt: TGTGCCAGCAGTAATTCGAGAGATACGCAGTATTTT
j_call: TRBJ2-3
d_call: NA
v_call: TRBV27
clone_size: NA

cdr3_aa: CSVVVAGDYNEQFF
cdr3_nt: TGCAGCGTTGTCGTAGCGGGAGACTACAATGAGCAGTTCTTC
j_call: TRBJ2-1
d_call: TRBD2
v_call: TRBV29-1
clone_size: NA

cdr3_aa: CASSLGLAGGDTQYF
cdr3_nt: TGTGCCAGCAGCTTGGGTCTAGCGGGAGGGGATACGCAGTATTTT
j_call: TRBJ2-3
d_call: TRBD2
v_call: TRBV5-6
clone_size: NA

cdr3_aa: CASSSSSGLGNEKLFF
cdr3_nt: TGTGCCAGCAGCTCATCGTCGGGTTTAGGGAATGAAAAACTGTTTTTT
j_call: TRBJ1-4
d_call: NA
v_call: TRBV7-2
clone_size: few

cdr3_aa: CASSHGWDGNYGYTF
cdr3_nt: TGCGCCAGCAGCCATGGATGGGACGGTAACTATGGCTACACCTTC
j_call: TRBJ1-2
d_call: NA
v_call: TRBV4-1
clone_size: NA

cdr3_aa: CASSLWGATNTGELFF
cdr3_nt: TGCGCCAGCAGCTTGTGGGGCGCCACGAACACCGGGGAGCTGTTTTTT
j_call: TRBJ2-2
d_call: NA
v_call: TRBV5-1
clone_size: NA

cdr3_aa: CASSLGGDMNTEAFF
cdr3_nt: TGTGCCAGCAGCTTGGGTGGGGATATGAACACTGAAGCTTTCTTT
j_call: TRBJ1-1
d_call: NA
v_call: TRBV5-4
clone_size: NA

cdr3_aa: CASSGRRVYNEQFF
cdr3_nt: TGTGCCAGCAGTGGTAGAAGGGTCTACAATGAGCAGTTCTTC
j_call: TRBJ2-1
d_call: NA
v_call: TRBV25-1
clone_size: NA

cdr3_aa: CASSVGRESAGANVLTF
cdr3_nt: TGTGCCAGCAGCGTCGGGCGGGAGTCGGCCGGGGCCAACGTCCTGACTTTC
j_call: TRBJ2-6
d_call: TRBD2
v_call: TRBV9
clone_size: NA

cdr3_aa: CASSVAETDAQYF
cdr3_nt: TGTGCCAGCAGTGTGGCGGAAACAGATGCGCAGTATTTT
j_call: TRBJ2-3
d_call: NA
v_call: TRBV25-1
clone_size: NA

cdr3_aa: CASSVVGSGITPDTQYF
cdr3_nt: TGTGCCAGCAGCGTAGTTGGTAGCGGGATCACCCCAGATACGCAGTATTTT
j_call: TRBJ2-3
d_call: TRBD2
v_call: TRBV9
clone_size: NA

cdr3_aa: CAWSLQFNQPQHF
cdr3_nt: TGTGCCTGGAGTCTACAGTTCAATCAGCCCCAGCATTTT
j_call: TRBJ1-5
d_call: NA
v_call: TRBV30
clone_size: NA

cdr3_aa: CASSLAAQSSYEQYF
cdr3_nt: TGTGCCAGCAGTTTAGCGGCCCAGAGCTCCTACGAGCAGTACTTC
j_call: TRBJ2-7
d_call: NA
v_call: TRBV28
clone_size: once

cdr3_aa: CASKAPRGGYEQYF
cdr3_nt: TGTGCCAGTAAGGCCCCACGAGGGGGTTACGAGCAGTACTTC
j_call: TRBJ2-7
d_call: NA
v_call: TRBV19
clone_size: NA

cdr3_aa: CASSPDRQGLMRSYNEQFF
cdr3_nt: TGTGCCAGCTCCCCCGATAGACAGGGATTGATGAGGTCCTACAATGAGCAGTTCTTC
j_call: TRBJ2-1
d_call: TRBD1
v_call: TRBV18
clone_size: NA

cdr3_aa: CASSQESSPAFF
cdr3_nt: TGTGCCAGCAGCCAGGAGAGTAGCCCAGCTTTCTTT
j_call: TRBJ1-1
d_call: NA
v_call: TRBV14
clone_size: NA

cdr3_aa: CASSSPGELETQYF
cdr3_nt: TGTGCCAGCTCATCCCCCGGTGAACTAGAGACCCAGTACTTC
j_call: TRBJ2-5
d_call: NA
v_call: TRBV18
clone_size: NA

cdr3_aa: CAWRSSGRAFTDTQYF
cdr3_nt: TGTGCCTGGAGGTCTAGCGGGAGGGCCTTCACAGATACGCAGTATTTT
j_call: TRBJ2-3
d_call: TRBD2
v_call: TRBV30
clone_size: NA

cdr3_aa: CASSKDRPSDTQYF
cdr3_nt: TGTGCCAGCAGCAAGGACAGGCCCTCAGATACGCAGTATTTT
j_call: TRBJ2-3
d_call: TRBD1
v_call: TRBV5-4
clone_size: NA

cdr3_aa: CASSFAGISYNEQFF
cdr3_nt: TGTGCCAGCAGTTTCGCGGGGATCTCCTACAATGAGCAGTTCTTC
j_call: TRBJ2-1
d_call: NA
v_call: TRBV28
clone_size: NA

cdr3_aa: CASTLKLNRTNTGELFF
cdr3_nt: TGTGCCAGCACCTTAAAGCTAAACAGGACGAACACCGGGGAGCTGTTTTTT
j_call: TRBJ2-2
d_call: NA
v_call: TRBV21-1
clone_size: NA

cdr3_aa: CASSDTNTDTQYF
cdr3_nt: TGTGCCAGCAGTGACACAAACACAGATACGCAGTATTTT
j_call: TRBJ2-3
d_call: NA
v_call: TRBV6-4
clone_size: once

cdr3_aa: CASSPTGTFTSTDTQYF
cdr3_nt: TGTGCCAGCTCCCCCACCGGGACTTTCACAAGCACAGATACGCAGTATTTT
j_call: TRBJ2-3
d_call: NA
v_call: TRBV18
clone_size: NA

cdr3_aa: CAWTIGGGYTF
cdr3_nt: TGTGCCTGGACTATAGGGGGTGGCTACACCTTC
j_call: TRBJ1-2
d_call: NA
v_call: TRBV30
clone_size: NA

cdr3_aa: CASSLVATNEKLFF
cdr3_nt: TGCGCCAGCAGCCTGGTTGCAACTAATGAAAAACTGTTTTTT
j_call: TRBJ1-4
d_call: NA
v_call: TRBV4-1
clone_size: NA

cdr3_aa: CASSLVSGSWEQFF
cdr3_nt: TGTGCCAGCAGCTTGGTCAGCGGGAGCTGGGAGCAGTTCTTC
j_call: TRBJ2-1
d_call: TRBD2
v_call: TRBV5-4
clone_size: NA

cdr3_aa: CASSLTGSGANVLTF
cdr3_nt: TGTGCCAGCAGTTTGACAGGCTCTGGGGCCAACGTCCTGACTTTC
j_call: TRBJ2-6
d_call: NA
v_call: TRBV28
clone_size: NA

cdr3_aa: CASSLWSGYTF
cdr3_nt: TGTGCCAGCAGTTTATGGAGTGGCTACACCTTC
j_call: TRBJ1-2
d_call: NA
v_call: TRBV28
clone_size: NA

cdr3_aa: CASSERASSQINYEQYF
cdr3_nt: TGTGCCAGCAGTGAGAGGGCATCTAGCCAAATAAACTACGAGCAGTACTTC
j_call: TRBJ2-7
d_call: NA
v_call: TRBV25-1
clone_size: NA

cdr3_aa: CASSDPTSGSWNEQFF
cdr3_nt: TGTGCCAGCAGTGACCCGACTAGCGGGAGTTGGAATGAGCAGTTCTTC
j_call: TRBJ2-1
d_call: TRBD2
v_call: TRBV25-1
clone_size: NA

cdr3_aa: CASSLGDRGLDQPQHF
cdr3_nt: TGTGCCAGCAGCTTAGGGGACAGGGGTCTTGATCAGCCCCAGCATTTT
j_call: TRBJ1-5
d_call: TRBD1
v_call: TRBV7-9
clone_size: NA

cdr3_aa: CASSRTGSYEQYF
cdr3_nt: TGTGCCAGCAGCCGGACAGGAAGCTACGAGCAGTACTTC
j_call: TRBJ2-7
d_call: TRBD1
v_call: TRBV6-5
clone_size: NA

cdr3_aa: CASSEDSGTGELFF
cdr3_nt: TGTGCCAGCAGTGAGGATAGCGGTACCGGGGAGCTGTTTTTT
j_call: TRBJ2-2
d_call: NA
v_call: TRBV6-4
clone_size: NA

cdr3_aa: CASSERWTSGREPFF
cdr3_nt: TGCGCCAGCAGTGAAAGATGGACTAGCGGGAGAGAGCCGTTCTTC
j_call: TRBJ2-1
d_call: TRBD2
v_call: TRBV10-2
clone_size: few

cdr3_aa: CASSPKGRLLAGGEDTQYF
cdr3_nt: TGTGCCAGCAGTCCCAAAGGGAGGTTACTAGCGGGGGGGGAGGATACGCAGTATTTT
j_call: TRBJ2-3
d_call: TRBD2
v_call: TRBV27
clone_size: once

cdr3_aa: CASSTGPNEQFF
cdr3_nt: TGTGCCAGCAGTACGGGGCCCAATGAGCAGTTCTTC
j_call: TRBJ2-1
d_call: NA
v_call: TRBV6-6
clone_size: NA

cdr3_aa: CASSTGGSTSGANVLTF
cdr3_nt: TGTGCCAGTAGTACAGGGGGATCGACTTCTGGGGCCAACGTCCTGACTTTC
j_call: TRBJ2-6
d_call: TRBD1
v_call: TRBV19
clone_size: NA

cdr3_aa: CASSLGTGDTEAFF
cdr3_nt: TGTGCCAGCTCACTTGGGACAGGGGACACTGAAGCTTTCTTT
j_call: TRBJ1-1
d_call: TRBD1
v_call: TRBV18
clone_size: NA

cdr3_aa: CASSQDLNTIYF
cdr3_nt: TGTGCCAGCAGCCAAGATCTAAACACCATATATTTT
j_call: TRBJ1-3
d_call: NA
v_call: TRBV4-2
clone_size: once

cdr3_aa: CASSDPGLAGSESYNEQFF
cdr3_nt: TGTGCCAGCAGCGATCCGGGACTAGCGGGATCGGAGTCCTACAATGAGCAGTTCTTC
j_call: TRBJ2-1
d_call: TRBD2
v_call: TRBV28
clone_size: NA

cdr3_aa: CASSPWGGRAEGEQYF
cdr3_nt: TGTGCCAGCTCACCATGGGGGGGCAGAGCGGAGGGCGAGCAGTACTTC
j_call: TRBJ2-7
d_call: NA
v_call: TRBV18
clone_size: NA

cdr3_aa: CASSSGGLAGDSDTQYF
cdr3_nt: TGTGCCAGCAGCAGTGGGGGACTAGCGGGAGACTCAGATACGCAGTATTTT
j_call: TRBJ2-3
d_call: TRBD2
v_call: TRBV7-9
clone_size: NA

cdr3_aa: CASSLRANTEAFF
cdr3_nt: TGTGCCAGTAGCCTCAGGGCGAACACTGAAGCTTTCTTT
j_call: TRBJ1-1
d_call: NA
v_call: TRBV19
clone_size: once

cdr3_aa: CASSIFKGASYGYTF
cdr3_nt: TGTGCCAGTAGTATATTTAAGGGGGCCTCTTATGGCTACACCTTC
j_call: TRBJ1-2
d_call: TRBD1
v_call: TRBV19
clone_size: NA

cdr3_aa: CASSVALSPTDTQYF
cdr3_nt: TGTGCCAGCAGCGTAGCCCTGTCCCCCACAGATACGCAGTATTTT
j_call: TRBJ2-3
d_call: NA
v_call: TRBV9
clone_size: NA

cdr3_aa: CASSYTPTQGWGAFF
cdr3_nt: TGTGCCAGCAGTTACACTCCAACCCAGGGATGGGGTGCTTTCTTT
j_call: TRBJ1-1
d_call: NA
v_call: TRBV6-5
clone_size: NA

cdr3_aa: CASSPMRLAGGRTDTQYF
cdr3_nt: TGTGCCAGCAGTCCTATGAGACTAGCGGGAGGGCGCACAGATACGCAGTATTTT
j_call: TRBJ2-3
d_call: TRBD2
v_call: TRBV27
clone_size: NA

cdr3_aa: CASSLSRLAFTDTQYF
cdr3_nt: TGTGCCAGCAGCTTGTCCCGACTAGCTTTCACAGATACGCAGTATTTT
j_call: TRBJ2-3
d_call: TRBD2
v_call: TRBV5-6
clone_size: few

cdr3_aa: CASSDGTQGDTGELFF
cdr3_nt: TGTGCCAGCAGTGACGGAACCCAGGGGGACACCGGGGAGCTGTTTTTT
j_call: TRBJ2-2
d_call: TRBD1
v_call: TRBV6-4
clone_size: NA

cdr3_aa: CASSEWGGQVNTGELFF
cdr3_nt: TGTGCCAGCAGTGAATGGGGGGGACAGGTGAACACCGGGGAGCTGTTTTTT
j_call: TRBJ2-2
d_call: NA
v_call: TRBV25-1
clone_size: NA

cdr3_aa: CASPPRGAGNTIYF
cdr3_nt: TGTGCCAGCCCCCCACGGGGGGCAGGAAACACCATATATTTT
j_call: TRBJ1-3
d_call: NA
v_call: TRBV27
clone_size: NA

cdr3_aa: CASSPIPGASETQYF
cdr3_nt: TGTGCCAGCAGTCCCATCCCTGGGGCCTCAGAGACCCAGTACTTC
j_call: TRBJ2-5
d_call: NA
v_call: TRBV28
clone_size: NA

cdr3_aa: CASSLATGVVGNQPQHF
cdr3_nt: TGTGCCAGCAGCTTAGCGACAGGGGTAGTTGGCAATCAGCCCCAGCATTTT
j_call: TRBJ1-5
d_call: TRBD1
v_call: TRBV7-2
clone_size: NA

cdr3_aa: CASSSLAGELFF
cdr3_nt: TGTGCCAGCAGCTCATTGGCTGGGGAGCTGTTTTTT
j_call: TRBJ2-2
d_call: NA
v_call: TRBV6-5
clone_size: NA

cdr3_aa: CASSPGGVHEQYF
cdr3_nt: TGTGCCAGCAGCCCCGGGGGGGTGCACGAGCAGTACTTC
j_call: TRBJ2-7
d_call: TRBD2
v_call: TRBV7-6
clone_size: once

cdr3_aa: CASSSPKGALYEQYF
cdr3_nt: TGTGCCAGCAGTTCCCCGAAGGGGGCCCTCTACGAGCAGTACTTC
j_call: TRBJ2-7
d_call: TRBD1
v_call: TRBV28
clone_size: NA

cdr3_aa: CASSHGTGGSYEQYF
cdr3_nt: TGTGCCAGCAGTCACGGGACAGGGGGTAGCTACGAGCAGTACTTC
j_call: TRBJ2-7
d_call: TRBD1
v_call: TRBV6-6
clone_size: NA

cdr3_aa: CASSLASPRGRDTQYF
cdr3_nt: TGTGCCAGCAGCTTAGCCTCGCCCAGGGGGCGCGATACGCAGTATTTT
j_call: TRBJ2-3
d_call: TRBD1
v_call: TRBV7-6
clone_size: NA

cdr3_aa: CASSDRANQPQHF
cdr3_nt: TGTGCCAGCAGTGACCGGGCCAATCAGCCCCAGCATTTT
j_call: TRBJ1-5
d_call: NA
v_call: TRBV6-4
clone_size: NA